The 27 T cell receptor beta chains below were found in one sample sequenced in a study of CD4 and CD8 cells across lung adenocarcinoma regions. TCRdb ran MiXCR on the PCR reads and lists one entry per CDR3 protein. The data contain about 7,700 distinct CDR3 sequences, nearly 55% of them seen just once; the ten biggest clones take up roughly 20%. The sequenced material came from CD8+ T cells from the center of a lung tumor. Source of these receptors: a female donor with lung adenocarcinoma. The CD4 and CD8 labels of this study may be unreliable.

In the case of this clonotype: The CDR3 end shows no conserved phenylalanine or tryptophan, and so a read error is likely. The CDR3 nucleotides read TGTGCCAGCAGTGAAATAGACAGGGGCAATGAGCAGTTCTCC. Its translation: CASSEIDRGNEQFS. The J gene is TRBJ2-7, the V gene TRBV6-1; 8 bases align to TRBD1. The DNA end lines up better with TRBJ2-1; the J call may be wrong. From germline, CDR1 is MNHNS and CDR2 SASEGT. The CDR3 runs 14 residues.

This sequence joins TRBV7-6 and TRBJ2-1; D tentatively fits TRBD1 or TRBD2 (6 bases each). The J call may be in error: the DNA end matches TRBJ2-5 better. The CDR3 contains 15 residues. Germline CDR1 reads SGHVS; CDR2 reads FNYEAQ. The CDR3 loop is CAAGLGGRDQETQYF. The CDR3, as DNA: TGTGCCGCGGGGCTCGGGGGCCGTGACCAAGAGACCCAGTACTTC.

The chain joins TRBV5-8 to TRBJ2-3; 8 bases are shared with TRBD1. The V gene end was trimmed by 2 bases and the J gene end by 12 bases; junction bases not matched to a gene: 14. The V gene's germline CDR1 is SGHTS and CDR2 YDEGEE. The CDR3 is 15 amino acids. The CDR3 sequence is CASSLSGGLKNTQYF. CDR3 coding DNA: TGTGCCAGCAGCTTATCAGGGGGCCTCAAAAACACTCAGTATTTT.

This clonotype was found many times. V gene TRBV7-8 combines with J gene TRBJ2-5, with 7 bases lining up with TRBD1. This CDR3 spans 15 amino acids. The V gene's germline CDR1 is SGHVS and CDR2 FQNEAQ. V gave up 5 bases and J gave up 4 bases; unmatched junction bases: 10. In DNA, the CDR3 is TGTGCCAGCAGCGCCAGACAGGGTTCAGGAGAGACCCAGTACTTC. It encodes CASSARQGSGETQYF.

This clonotype rates as large (0.1 to 1%). The chain employs TRBV12-3 or TRBV12-4 and TRBJ2-2; 9 bases are shared with TRBD2. Trimming cost V 6 bases and J 0 bases; bases outside gene matches: 5. This CDR3 spans 16 amino acids. Here the CDR3 DNA reads TGTGCCAGCAGAAAAGCGGGGGGACCGAACACCGGGGAGCTGTTTTTT. Protein sequence: CASRKAGGPNTGELFF.

This clonotype was observed a handful of times. V usage is TRBV7-2 and J usage is TRBJ2-3, with 9 bases matching TRBD2. Germline V gene sequence: CDR1 SGHTA, CDR2 FQGNSA. V trimming: 1 base; J trimming: 2 bases; junction bases outside the gene matches: 7. The CDR3 is 17 residues long. The DNA for the CDR3 is TGTGCCAGCAGCTTAGGTCTTCTAGCGGGGAACACAGATACGCAGTATTTT. It is translated as CASSLGLLAGNTDTQYF.

In this sample, this clonotype turned up once. Mismatch with germline at one junction end may stem from a read error. The chain joins TRBV30 to TRBJ2-5, with D tentatively TRBD2 (5 bases). The CDR3 extends over 8 amino acids. The germline CDR1 and CDR2 sequences are GTSNPN and SVGIG (reference sequence). In DNA, the CDR3 is TGTGCCTGGATAAGGAGGAGCTTT. Protein product: CAWIRRSF.

This clonotype was counted a few times. The gene calls are TRBV7-2 and TRBJ2-7, with 9 bases identical to TRBD1. After removal of 5 bases from V and 5 bases from J, the junction contained 10 bases not matched to a gene. There are 15 residues in the CDR3. Germline values: CDR1 SGHTA, CDR2 FQGNSA. DNA of the CDR3: TGTGCCAGCAGCCAAATACAGGGGGCGCGGAACGAGCAGTACTTC. This translates into CASSQIQGARNEQYF.

By its share, this clonotype is medium-sized (0.01 to 0.1%). The J gene is TRBJ2-7, the V gene TRBV11-3; no clear D. Germline values: CDR1 SGHNT, CDR2 YENEEA. This CDR3 comprises 11 residues. Deletions cut 1 base from V and 5 bases from J, with 3 bases between. CDR3 amino acids: CASSLGDEQYF. CDR3 bases: TGTGCCAGCAGCTTAGGAGACGAGCAGTACTTC. The full variable domain, rest sourced from reference TRBV11-3 and TRBJ2-7, is EAGVVQSPRYKIIEKKQPVAFWCNPISGHNTLYWYLQNLGQGPELLIRYENEEAVDDSQLPKDRFSAERLKGVDSTLKIQPAELGDSAVYLCASSLGDEQYFGPGTRLTVT.

Worth noting for this clonotype: One junction end disagrees with the germline gene, perhaps due to a read error. The gene calls are TRBV7-2 and TRBJ2-3; D uncertain. The germline V gene encodes CDR1 SGHTA and CDR2 FQGNSA. The CDR3 is made up of 14 amino acids. CDR3 in amino acids: CAGSCSRGKDTQYF. In nucleotides, the CDR3 is TGTGCCGGCAGCTGCTCCCGAGGCAAAGATACGCAGTATTTT.

The V call is TRBV6-1, the J call TRBJ2-2; D is uncertain. The CDR3 is 14 residues long. The ends were cut back, 8 bases at V and 7 bases at J, with 17 bases in the middle. Germline V gene sequence: CDR1 MNHNS, CDR2 SASEGT. CDR3 region: CASRPGYNLGELFF. In DNA, the CDR3 is TGTGCCAGCCGTCCGGGCTACAATCTCGGGGAGCTGTTTTTT.

The J gene is TRBJ2-3, the V gene TRBV11-2; TRBD2 aligns across 7 bases. V lost 3 bases and J lost 9; bases outside the gene matches: 12. CDR3 size: 15 residues. Per the germline V gene, CDR1 is SGHAT and CDR2 is FQNNGV. The CDR3 DNA follows: TGTGCCAGCAGCTTGGGGGGGTGGGCCATAGACACGCAGTATTTT. Its translation is CASSLGGWAIDTQYF.

V gene TRBV5-1 combines with J gene TRBJ2-5; 7 bases fit TRBD1. The CDR3 has 12 residues. Germline CDR1 is SGHRS and CDR2 is YFSETQ. Trimming took 5 bases from V and 5 from J; bases not matched to a gene: 3. For the CDR3, the DNA is TGCGCCAGCAGGCAGGGGGAGGAGACCCAGTACTTC. It encodes CASRQGEETQYF.

CDR3 in DNA: TGTGCCAGCAGCTTAATGAATGAGCAGTACTTC. Encoded protein: CASSLMNEQYF. The chain uses TRBV7-9 and TRBJ2-5; D remains ambiguous. V dropped 2 bases and J dropped 11 bases, with 9 bases sitting between them. The length of the CDR3 is 11 residues. CDR1 and CDR2 (germline): SEHNR, FQNEAQ (reference sequence).

As concerns this clonotype: The CDR3 carries no conserved terminal phenylalanine or tryptophan, so it likely arises from a read error. The DNA is omitted, as the CDR3 cannot be located on it reliably, and the CDR3 follows TCRdb's listing. The rearrangement links TRBV7-6 to TRBJ2-5; the DNA was not used to check the table's D call, TRBD1. CDR1 and CDR2 from the germline V gene are SGHVS and FNYEAQ. The CDR3 has 17 residues if both end residues are counted. The CDR3 here is CASSGAGGPLRGETQLS.

With regard to this clonotype: The junction does not match germline at one end; this may be a read error. The V call is TRBV6-1, the J call TRBJ2-6; unclear D gene. CDR3 length: 12 amino acids. CDR1 MNHNS and CDR2 SASEGT come from the germline V gene. The CDR3 spells CASSESPDTQFF. For the CDR3, the DNA is TGTGCCAGCAGTGAAAGCCCGGATACGCAGTTTTTC.

In its sample, this clonotype was seen a few times. A much larger clone is a single base away; this may be a read error. The V gene is TRBV5-1, the J gene TRBJ2-1; 10 nucleotides line up with TRBD2. Losses at the gene ends were 0 bases for V and 13 bases for J; bases not matched to a gene: 16. Germline V gene lookup returns CDR1 SGHRS and CDR2 YFSETQ. This CDR3 is built from 17 residues. For the CDR3, the DNA is TGCGCCAGCAGCTTGGCCCCAGCGGGAGGGCCGGGGGAGACCCAGTTCTTC. Translating it yields CASSLAPAGGPGETQFF.

A remark on this clonotype: The junction departs from germline at one end; a sequencing error may be responsible. The J gene is TRBJ2-6, the V gene TRBV12-3 or TRBV12-4, with D perhaps assigned TRBD1 or TRBD2 (6 bases each). The length of the CDR3 is 12 residues. CDR3 nucleotides: TGTGCCAGCAGTTCGGGGGCCAACGACCTGACTTTC. Translated, it gives CASSSGANDLTF.

This chain joins TRBV7-8 and TRBJ2-7; a possible D gene is TRBD1 (7 bases). The J call is in doubt because the DNA end fits TRBJ2-1 better. Germline V gene data show CDR1 as SGHVS and CDR2 as FQNEAQ. The CDR3 is made up of 15 amino acids. CDR3 residues: CASSLAQIQGGEQFF. As DNA, the CDR3 is TGTGCCAGCAGCTTAGCCCAAATCCAGGGGGGTGAGCAGTTCTTC.

By sample share, this clonotype is medium-sized (0.01 to 0.1%). The rearrangement links TRBV6-1 to TRBJ2-3; D perhaps matches TRBD2 (6 bases). The CDR3 contains 15 residues. Germline CDR1 is MNHNS and CDR2 is SASEGT. V dropped 3 bases and J dropped 1 base, with 11 bases sitting between them. The CDR3 nucleotides are TGTGCCAGCAGTGAGGAGGGAAAGGGCACAGATACGCAGTATTTT. Translated: CASSEEGKGTDTQYF.

A few counts support this clonotype. This may come from a read error, since a much larger clone is one base off. This sequence joins TRBV11-1 and TRBJ2-1; 8 bases are a match to TRBD2. The CDR3 runs 14 residues. CDR1 is SGHAT and CDR2 is FQDESV in the germline V gene (reference sequence). Germline trimming cut 8 bases from V and 13 bases from J; bases unmatched to any gene: 16. Here the CDR3 DNA reads TGTGCCAGCTCGGCGCAGCGGGAGCGAGAGACCCAGTTCTTC. This encodes CASSAQRERETQFF.

As to this clonotype: The junction shows a germline mismatch at one end, possibly a read error. This sequence joins TRBV7-2 and TRBJ2-5, with no clear D. The CDR3 length is 14 residues. Germline CDR1 and CDR2: SGHTA and FQGNSA. CDR3 nucleotides: TGTGCCAGCACCTTCGTAGGTAGCCCAGAGACGCAGTATTTC. Its protein product is CASTFVGSPETQYF.

This clonotype was detected ten times or more. The rearrangement uses TRBV6-1 and TRBJ2-2, with 8 positions matching TRBD1. The CDR3 consists of 14 residues. V shed 8 bases, J shed 4 bases, and the junction held 6 bases outside the gene matches. Germline V lookup: CDR1 MNHNS, CDR2 SASEGT. CDR3: CASRQGASTGELFF. The CDR3 nucleotides read TGTGCCAGCCGGCAGGGGGCGAGCACCGGGGAGCTGTTTTTT.

A note on this clonotype: An end of the junction differs from the germline gene, which may be a read error. This sequence joins TRBV11-2 and TRBJ2-4; possibly TRBD2 for D (6 bases). Germline V gives CDR1 SGHAT, CDR2 FQNNGV. This CDR3 is built from 15 residues. The CDR3 sequence is CGSVSGRGAKNIQYF. DNA of the CDR3: TGTGGCAGCGTCTCGGGGCGGGGAGCCAAAAACATTCAGTACTTT.

The V call is TRBV11-1, the J call TRBJ2-3; no firm D call. Looked up from germline, CDR1 is SGHAT and CDR2 is FQDESV (reference sequence). The CDR3 covers 15 residues. V lost 2 bases to trimming and J lost 9 bases, with 18 bases between them. This CDR3 is CASSLWVRATNTQYF. CDR3 DNA: TGTGCCAGCAGCTTATGGGTTCGAGCCACAAACACGCAGTATTTT.

This clonotype was recorded many times. The J gene is TRBJ2-5, the V gene TRBV28, with 9 positions matching TRBD2. The CDR3 is 15 residues long. V gave up 3 bases and J gave up 2 bases; unmatched junction bases: 4. Germline V gives CDR1 MDHEN, CDR2 SYDVKM. CDR3 in DNA: TGTGCCAGCAGTTTTAGCGGGAGCGGACAAGAGACCCAGTACTTC. Residues: CASSFSGSGQETQYF.

This clonotype was found a few times. CDR3: CASSQCPPGKSYTF. The CDR3 nucleotides read TGCGCCAGCAGTCAATGTCCCCCAGGTAAGAGCTACACCTTC. V and J are TRBV23-1 and TRBJ1-2; no definite D call. TRBV23-1 is placed among ORFs of uncertain function. V was pared by 1 base and J by 9 bases, with 15 bases between. CDR3 length: 14 amino acids.